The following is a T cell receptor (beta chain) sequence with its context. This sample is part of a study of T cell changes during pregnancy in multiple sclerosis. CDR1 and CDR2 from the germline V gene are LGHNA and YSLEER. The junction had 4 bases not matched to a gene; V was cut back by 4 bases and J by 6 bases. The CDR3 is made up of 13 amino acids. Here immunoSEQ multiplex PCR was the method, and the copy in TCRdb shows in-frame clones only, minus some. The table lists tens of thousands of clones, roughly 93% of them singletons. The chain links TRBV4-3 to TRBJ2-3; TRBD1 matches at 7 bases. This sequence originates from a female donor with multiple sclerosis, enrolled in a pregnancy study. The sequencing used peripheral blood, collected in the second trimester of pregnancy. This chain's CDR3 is CASSRGTVDTQYF. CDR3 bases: TGCGCCAGCAGCCGTGGGACAGTTGATACGCAGTATTTT.